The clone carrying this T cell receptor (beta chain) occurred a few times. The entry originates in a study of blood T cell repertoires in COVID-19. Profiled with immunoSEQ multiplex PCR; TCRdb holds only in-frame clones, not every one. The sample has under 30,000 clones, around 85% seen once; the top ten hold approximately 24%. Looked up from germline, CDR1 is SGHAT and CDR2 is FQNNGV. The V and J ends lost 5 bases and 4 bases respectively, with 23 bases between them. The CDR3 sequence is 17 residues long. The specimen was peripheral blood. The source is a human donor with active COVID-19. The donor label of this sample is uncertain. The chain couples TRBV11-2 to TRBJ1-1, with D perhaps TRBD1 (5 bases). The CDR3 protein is CASSPGEFLGVGTEAFF. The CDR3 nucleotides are TGTGCCAGCAGCCCGGGGGAATTTCTGGGCGTCGGCACTGAAGCTTTCTTT.